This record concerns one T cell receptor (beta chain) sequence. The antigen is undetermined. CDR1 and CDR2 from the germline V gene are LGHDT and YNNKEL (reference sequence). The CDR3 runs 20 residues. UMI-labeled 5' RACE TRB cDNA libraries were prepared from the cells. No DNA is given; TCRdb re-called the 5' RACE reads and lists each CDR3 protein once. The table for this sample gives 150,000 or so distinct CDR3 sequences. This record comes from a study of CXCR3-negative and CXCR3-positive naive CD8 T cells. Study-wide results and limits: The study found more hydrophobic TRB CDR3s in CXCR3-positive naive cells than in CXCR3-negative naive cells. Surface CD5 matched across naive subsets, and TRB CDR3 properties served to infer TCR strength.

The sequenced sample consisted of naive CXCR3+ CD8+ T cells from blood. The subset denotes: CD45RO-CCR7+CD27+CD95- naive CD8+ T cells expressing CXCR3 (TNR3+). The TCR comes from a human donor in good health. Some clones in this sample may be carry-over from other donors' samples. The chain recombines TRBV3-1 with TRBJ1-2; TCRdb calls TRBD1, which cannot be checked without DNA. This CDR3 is CASSQGKFFRTGDTNYGYTF.